This T cell receptor (beta chain) originates from a study of vaccination effects on CD4 cells after COVID-19. Expansion with viral peptide pools was applied to antigen-specific CD4+ T cells by the ViraFEST assay prior to sequencing. Isolation of CD4+ T cells took place after ten to eleven days of culture. Each vaccine recipient was nucleocapsid antibody negative and had no prior SARS-CoV-2 infection. Study conclusions and caveats: Sampling in the study covered few convalescent patients and included no early post-infection timepoints. Whether induced by infection or by vaccine, clones showed marked clonal contraction late after vaccination.

Some clones are missing from TCRdb's copy, which holds only in-frame ones; the method was immunoSEQ multiplex PCR. The sample carries about 63,000 clones, less than 80% recorded once. This clone was seen only a few times. The target antigen is unknown. Trimming cost V 6 bases and J 7 bases, with 12 bases left between them. CDR3 length: 12 residues. The V gene's germline CDR1 is SGHTA and CDR2 FQGNSA. Material: CD4+ T cells from PBMCs cultured with HCoV-OC43 spike peptides, obtained before COVID-19 vaccination. Sample subset: HCoV-OC43 spike overlapping peptide pool stimulation. This receptor was identified in a human donor who received a COVID-19 vaccine. This chain links TRBV7-2 with TRBJ1-1; maybe TRBD1 (5 bases). CDR3 in amino acids: CASRVDQGEAFF. The CDR3 DNA follows: TGTGCCAGCAGAGTCGACCAGGGTGAAGCTTTCTTT.